A selection of T cell receptor beta chains follows, all from one sample in a study of cytomegalovirus exposure and HLA in healthy donors. TCRdb keeps only in-frame clones here, not all; method: immunoSEQ multiplex PCR. In total, the table holds approximately 120,000 clones. Sequenced: PBMCs. The receptors originated from a man aged 40-55 years in good health and CMV-seronegative. The CDR3 runs from the conserved cysteine through the conserved F or W. The D gene is left open where the match is weak.

D,V,J,DNA,CDR3
TRBD1,TRBV5-4,TRBJ2-2,TGTGCCAGCAGCCAGGCAGGGGGCGCTAGGGGGGAGCTGTTTTTT,CASSQAGGARGELFF
TRBD1,TRBV13,TRBJ2-1,TGTGCCAGCAGACGAACACAGGGGGCTGAGCAGTTCTTC,CASRRTQGAEQFF
TRBD2,TRBV30,TRBJ2-1,TGTGCCTGGAGTGTACGGGGTAGCGGGAGCTCCTACAATGAGCAGTTCTTC,CAWSVRGSGSSYNEQFF
-,TRBV25-1,TRBJ2-7,TGTGCCAGCAGACAGGTTGGCGAGCAGTACTTC,CASRQVGEQYF
-,TRBV7-9,TRBJ2-7,TGTGCCAGCGGCACAGGGTGGTACGAGCAGTACTTC,CASGTGWYEQYF
TRBD2,TRBV11-1,TRBJ2-7,TGTGCCAGCAGGCCTCGGCGGACTAGCGGGCTCTACGAGCAGTACTTC,CASRPRRTSGLYEQYF
TRBD1,TRBV6-5,TRBJ1-4,TGTGCCAGCAGTTACTCAGGGGGCGCAACTAATGAAAAACTGTTTTTT,CASSYSGGATNEKLFF
TRBD1,TRBV9,TRBJ2-7,TGTGCCAGCAGCGTAGGAGGGACAGGAGCCTACGAGCAGTACTTC,CASSVGGTGAYEQYF
TRBD2,TRBV10-1,TRBJ2-7,TGCGCCAGCAGTGATAGCGGGAGAACCGAGCAGTACTTC,CASSDSGRTEQYF
TRBD2,TRBV28,TRBJ2-3,TGTGCCAGCAGTTTTGAAGCGGGAGGGCAAGATACGCAGTATTTT,CASSFEAGGQDTQYF
-,TRBV28,TRBJ1-4,TGTGCCAGCAGGACCCCGCGGGGGCAAGAAAAACTGTTTTTT,CASRTPRGQEKLFF
-,TRBV11-1,TRBJ2-7,TGTGCCAGCAGCCTAGACAGGACCAGCTCCTACGAGCAGTACTTC,CASSLDRTSSYEQYF
-,TRBV23-1,TRBJ1-2,TGCGCCAGCAGTCGTAGCCAACCCCCTGGCTACACCTTC,CASSRSQPPGYTF
-,TRBV30,TRBJ1-3,TGTGCCCTAGGCTGGGTTTCTGGAAACACCATATATTTT,CALGWVSGNTIYF
-,TRBV20-1,TRBJ2-2,TGCAGTCTAGATATTTCCGGGGAGCTGTTTTTT,CSLDISGELFF
-,TRBV19,TRBJ2-6,TGTGCCAGTAGTATTCGCTGGGGGCGCGGGGCCAACGTCCTGACTTTC,CASSIRWGRGANVLTF
TRBD2,TRBV7-9,TRBJ2-7,TGTGCCAGCAGCGGGACGACTAGCGGGAGGGCCTACGAGCAGTACTTC,CASSGTTSGRAYEQYF
TRBD2,TRBV5-1,TRBJ2-3,TGCGCCAGCAGAGCTAGCGGACGGACACACAGAGATACGCAGTATTTT,CASRASGRTHRDTQYF
TRBD1,TRBV5-4,TRBJ2-3,TGTGCCAGCAGGCGGGGACAGGGTGATACGCAGTATTTT,CASRRGQGDTQYF
-,TRBV11-3,TRBJ2-2,TGTGCCAGCAGCTTAGGTGGCTGGGAGCTGTTTTTT,CASSLGGWELFF
-,TRBV11-2,TRBJ1-4,TGTGCCAGCAGCTTTACGGGGGGCTGGGAAAAACTGTTTTTT,CASSFTGGWEKLFF
TRBD1,TRBV7-6,TRBJ2-2,TGTGCCAGCAGCTTATGGACAGGGCTTTCCGGGGAGCTGTTTTTT,CASSLWTGLSGELFF
TRBD2,TRBV4-1,TRBJ2-5,TGCGCCAGCAGCCAAGTTGCAGCGGGGCAAGAGACCCAGTACTTC,CASSQVAAGQETQYF
TRBD2,TRBV4-2,TRBJ2-3,TGTGCCAGCAGCCCTACAGGGACTAGTTCCGCGCAGTATTTT,CASSPTGTSSAQYF
-,TRBV13,TRBJ2-7,TGTGCCAGCAGCCCCCGGCGGGGCGATGGCTCCTACGAGCAGTACTTC,CASSPRRGDGSYEQYF
-,TRBV25-1,TRBJ1-1,TGTGCCAGCAGTGAATATTTCCCCCCAAAGGCGGAGAACACTGAAGCTTTCTTT,CASSEYFPPKAENTEAFF
-,TRBV21-1,TRBJ2-3,TGTGCCAGCAGCACCCGGGGACTAGCGGTAAGCACAGATACGCAGTATTTT,CASSTRGLAVSTDTQYF
TRBD2,TRBV28,TRBJ2-1,TGTGCCAGCAGTTTCTTGGGACTAGCATATGAGCAGTTCTTC,CASSFLGLAYEQFF
-,TRBV2,TRBJ1-5,TGTGCCAGCAGTCTATTTGAGGATAGCAATCAGCCCCAGCATTTT,CASSLFEDSNQPQHF
-,TRBV20-1,TRBJ1-1,TGCAGTGCTAAACCGGTCCCTGAAGCTTTCTTT,CSAKPVPEAFF
-,TRBV2,TRBJ1-3,TGTGCCAGCAAGGTGTTTGGGGGAGGCGGAAACACCATATATTTT,CASKVFGGGGNTIYF
-,TRBV6-6,TRBJ2-7,TGTGCCAGCAGGGAGGGGGGGGCGAGGCGGCAGTACTTC,CASREGGARRQYF
TRBD1,TRBV7-9,TRBJ1-3,TGTGCCAGCAGCCCAACAGGACAGGCTGTATTCTCTGGAAACACCATATATTTT,CASSPTGQAVFSGNTIYF
-,TRBV2,TRBJ1-4,TGTGCCAGCAGTGAAGGGACACCCGCCGCGGAAAAACTGTTTTTT,CASSEGTPAAEKLFF
TRBD1,TRBV30,TRBJ1-4,TGTGCCTGGAGTCGCGGACAGGGGAGAAATGAAAAACTGTTTTTT,CAWSRGQGRNEKLFF
-,TRBV25-1,TRBJ2-1,TGTGCCAGCAGTGAATCTGGGGGCAGTGAGCAGTTCTTC,CASSESGGSEQFF
-,TRBV2,TRBJ1-1,TGTGCCAGCATATGGACACTGAACACTGAAGCTTTCTTT,CASIWTLNTEAFF
-,TRBV4-1,TRBJ1-4,TGCGCCAGCAGCCAAGGCGGCGGGCACGTAACAACTAATGAAAAACTGTTTTTT,CASSQGGGHVTTNEKLFF
TRBD2,TRBV11-3,TRBJ2-1,TGTGCCAGCAGCTTCCGACTAGCGGGAGAAACCGATGAGCAGTTCTTC,CASSFRLAGETDEQFF
-,TRBV6-1,TRBJ2-4,TGTGCCAGCAGTGAATTTGGGGCAGTGGTGGCCAAAAACATTCAGTACTTC,CASSEFGAVVAKNIQYF
-,TRBV19,TRBJ2-7,TGTGCCAGTAGTGTATCCCCCTCCTACGAGCAGTACTTC,CASSVSPSYEQYF
TRBD2,TRBV11-1,TRBJ2-3,TGTGCCAGCAGCTCCCTCCTAGCGGGAGGGCGGGGAGATACGCAGTATTTT,CASSSLLAGGRGDTQYF
TRBD2,TRBV5-4,TRBJ2-1,TGTGCCAGCAGCCCGGGACTAGATGAGGTTCTTGAGCAGTTCTTC,CASSPGLDEVLEQFF
TRBD1,TRBV5-5,TRBJ2-5,TGTGCCAGCAGCTTGGAGTGGGGGACAGGCCCCCAGGAGACCCAGTACTTC,CASSLEWGTGPQETQYF
-,TRBV29-1,TRBJ1-1,TGCAGCGTTGACAGGGGAGCTGAAGCTTTCTTT,CSVDRGAEAFF
-,TRBV30,TRBJ1-5,TGTGCCTGGAGTGTAGCGGACGTCGGGTATCAGCCCCAGCATTTT,CAWSVADVGYQPQHF